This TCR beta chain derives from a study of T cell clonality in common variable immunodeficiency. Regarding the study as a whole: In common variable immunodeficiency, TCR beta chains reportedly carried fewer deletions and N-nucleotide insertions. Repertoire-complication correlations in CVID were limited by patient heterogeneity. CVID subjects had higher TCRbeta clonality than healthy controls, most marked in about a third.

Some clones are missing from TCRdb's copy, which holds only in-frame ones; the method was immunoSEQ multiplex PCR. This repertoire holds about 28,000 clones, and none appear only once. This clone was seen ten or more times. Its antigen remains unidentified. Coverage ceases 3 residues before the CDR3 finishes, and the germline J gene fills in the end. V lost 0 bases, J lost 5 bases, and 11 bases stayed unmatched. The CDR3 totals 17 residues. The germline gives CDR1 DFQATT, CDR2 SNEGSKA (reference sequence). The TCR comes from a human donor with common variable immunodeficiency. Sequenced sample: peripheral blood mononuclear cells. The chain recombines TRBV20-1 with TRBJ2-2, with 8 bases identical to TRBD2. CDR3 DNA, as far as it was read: TGCAGTGCTAGAGATTCGGGGGGGGGCGTGATTACCGGGGAG. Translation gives CSARDSGGGVITGE. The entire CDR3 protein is CSARDSGGGVITGELFF.